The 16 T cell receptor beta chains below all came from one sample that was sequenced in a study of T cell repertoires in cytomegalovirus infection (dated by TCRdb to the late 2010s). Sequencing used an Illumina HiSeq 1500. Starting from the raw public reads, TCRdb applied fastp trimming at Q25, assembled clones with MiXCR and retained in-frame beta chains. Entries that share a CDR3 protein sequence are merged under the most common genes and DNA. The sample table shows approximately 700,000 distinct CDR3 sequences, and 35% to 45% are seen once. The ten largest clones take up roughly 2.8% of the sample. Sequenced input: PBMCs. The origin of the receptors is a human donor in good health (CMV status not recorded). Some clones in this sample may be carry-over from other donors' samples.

CDR3 in DNA: TGTGCCAGCACCCGGGGGGGATGGACACAAGAGACCCAGTACTTC. As protein: CASTRGGWTQETQYF. The V gene is TRBV7-2, the J gene TRBJ2-5, with TRBD2 identical over 8 bases. CDR3 length: 15 residues. The V gene's germline CDR1 is SGHTA and CDR2 FQGNSA. J gave up 2 bases and V 7 bases, and 9 bases lay outside the gene matches. The full variable domain, rest sourced from reference TRBV7-2 and TRBJ2-5, is GAGVSQSPSNKVTEKGKDVELRCDPISGHTALYWYRQSLGQGLEFLIYFQGNSAPDKSGLPSDRFSAERTGGSVSTLTIQRTQQEDSAVYLCASTRGGWTQETQYFGPGTRLLVL.

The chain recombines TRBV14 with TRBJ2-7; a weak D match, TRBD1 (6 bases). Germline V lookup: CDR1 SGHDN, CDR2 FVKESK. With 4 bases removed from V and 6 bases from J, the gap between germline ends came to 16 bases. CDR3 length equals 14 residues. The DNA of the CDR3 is TGTGCCAGCAGCCCGAACGTTGTGGGGGCCGAGCAGTACTTC. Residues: CASSPNVVGAEQYF.

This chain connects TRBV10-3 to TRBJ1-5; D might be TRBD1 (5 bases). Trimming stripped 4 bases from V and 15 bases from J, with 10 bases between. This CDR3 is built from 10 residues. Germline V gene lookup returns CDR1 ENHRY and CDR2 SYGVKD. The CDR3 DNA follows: TGTGCCATCAGTGTAGGGGCTTTGCATTTT. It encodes CAISVGALHF.

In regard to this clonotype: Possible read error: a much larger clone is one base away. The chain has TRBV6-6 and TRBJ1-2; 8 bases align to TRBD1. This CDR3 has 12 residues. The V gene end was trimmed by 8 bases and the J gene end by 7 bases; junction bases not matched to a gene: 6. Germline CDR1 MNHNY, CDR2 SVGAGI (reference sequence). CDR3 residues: CASCSRGLGYTF. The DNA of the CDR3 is TGTGCCAGCTGTAGCAGGGGGCTTGGCTACACCTTC.

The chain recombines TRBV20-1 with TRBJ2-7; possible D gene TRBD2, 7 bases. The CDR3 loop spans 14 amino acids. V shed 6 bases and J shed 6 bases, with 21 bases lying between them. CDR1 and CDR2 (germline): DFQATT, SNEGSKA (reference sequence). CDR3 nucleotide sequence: TGCAGTGCCCCCCGGGGAGGGACAATCGGCGAGCAGTACTTC. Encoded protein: CSAPRGGTIGEQYF.

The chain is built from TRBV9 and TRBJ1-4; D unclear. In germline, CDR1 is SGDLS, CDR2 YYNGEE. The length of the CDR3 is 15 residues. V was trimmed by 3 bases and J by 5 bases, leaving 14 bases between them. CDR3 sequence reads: CASSAAVGVNEKLFF. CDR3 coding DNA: TGTGCCAGCAGCGCTGCGGTAGGCGTGAATGAAAAACTGTTTTTT.

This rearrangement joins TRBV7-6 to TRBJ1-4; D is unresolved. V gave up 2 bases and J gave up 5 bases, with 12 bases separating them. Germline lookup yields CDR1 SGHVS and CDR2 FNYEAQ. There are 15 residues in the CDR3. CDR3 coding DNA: TGTGCCAGCAGCTTATCGACTCTCGTAAATGAAAAACTGTTTTTT. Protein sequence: CASSLSTLVNEKLFF.

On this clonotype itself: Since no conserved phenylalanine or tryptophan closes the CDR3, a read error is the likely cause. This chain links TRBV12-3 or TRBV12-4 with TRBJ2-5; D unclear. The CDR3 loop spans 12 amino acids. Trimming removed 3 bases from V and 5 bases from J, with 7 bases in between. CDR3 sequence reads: CASSFNPETQYL. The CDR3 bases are TGTGCCAGCAGTTTCAATCCGGAGACCCAGTACTTA.

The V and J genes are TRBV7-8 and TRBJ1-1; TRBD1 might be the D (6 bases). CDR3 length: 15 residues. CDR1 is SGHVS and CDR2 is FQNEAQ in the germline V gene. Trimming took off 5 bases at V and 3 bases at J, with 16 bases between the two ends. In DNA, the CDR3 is TGTGCCAGCAGCCCGAGGGGGGGGGCTTACACTGAAGCTTTCTTT. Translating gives CASSPRGGAYTEAFF. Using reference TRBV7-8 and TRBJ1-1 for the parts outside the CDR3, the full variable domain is GAGVSQSPRYKVAKRGQDVALRCDPISGHVSLFWYQQALGQGPEFLTYFQNEAQLDKSGLPSDRFFAERPEGSVSTLKIQRTQQEDSAVYLCASSPRGGAYTEAFFGQGTRLTVV.

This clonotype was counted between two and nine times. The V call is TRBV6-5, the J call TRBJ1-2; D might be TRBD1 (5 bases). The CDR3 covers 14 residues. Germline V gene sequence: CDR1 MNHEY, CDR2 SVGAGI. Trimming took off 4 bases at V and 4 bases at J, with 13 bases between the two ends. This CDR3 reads CASSSQDGSYGYTF. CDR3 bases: TGTGCCAGCAGTTCACAGGATGGGTCCTATGGCTACACCTTC.

CDR3: CASGRQGGNEQFF. The CDR3 nucleotides read TGTGCCAGCGGGAGACAGGGAGGGAATGAGCAGTTCTTC. The chain links TRBV3-1 to TRBJ2-1, with D perhaps being TRBD1 or TRBD2 (7 bases each). Germline lookup yields CDR1 LGHDT and CDR2 YNNKEL (reference sequence). This CDR3 has 13 residues. V lost 8 bases and J 7 bases, leaving 15 bases between the germline ends.

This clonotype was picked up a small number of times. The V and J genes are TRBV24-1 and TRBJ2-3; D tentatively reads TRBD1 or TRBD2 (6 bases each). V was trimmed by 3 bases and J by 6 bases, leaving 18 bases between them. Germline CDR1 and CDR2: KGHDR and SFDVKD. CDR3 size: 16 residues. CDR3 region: CATSDPGTGARDTQYF. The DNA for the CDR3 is TGTGCCACCAGTGATCCCGGAACGGGGGCCCGGGATACGCAGTATTTT.

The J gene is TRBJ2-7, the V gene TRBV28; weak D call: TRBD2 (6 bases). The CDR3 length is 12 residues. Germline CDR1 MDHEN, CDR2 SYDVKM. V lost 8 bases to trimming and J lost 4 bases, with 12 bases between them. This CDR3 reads CASGGDAYEQYF. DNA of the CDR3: TGTGCCAGCGGAGGGGACGCGTACGAGCAGTACTTC.

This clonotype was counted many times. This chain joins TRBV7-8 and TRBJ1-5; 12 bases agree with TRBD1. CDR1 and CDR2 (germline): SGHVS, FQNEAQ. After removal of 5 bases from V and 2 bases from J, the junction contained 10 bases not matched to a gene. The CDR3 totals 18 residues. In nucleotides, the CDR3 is TGTGCCAGCAGCACACCGGGACAGGGGGCTGTCGGCAATCAGCCCCAGCATTTT. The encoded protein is CASSTPGQGAVGNQPQHF.

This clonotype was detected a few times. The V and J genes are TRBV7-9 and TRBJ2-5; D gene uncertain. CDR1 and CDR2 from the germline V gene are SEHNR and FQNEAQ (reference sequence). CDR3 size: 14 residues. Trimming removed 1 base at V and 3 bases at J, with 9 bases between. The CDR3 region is CASSLVTSKETQYF. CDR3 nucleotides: TGTGCCAGCAGCTTAGTTACAAGCAAAGAGACCCAGTACTTC.

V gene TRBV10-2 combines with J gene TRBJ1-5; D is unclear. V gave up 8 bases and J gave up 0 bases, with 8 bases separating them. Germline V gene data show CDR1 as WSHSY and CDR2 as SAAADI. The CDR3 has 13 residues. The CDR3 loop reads CASEADSNQPQHF. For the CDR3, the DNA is TGCGCCAGCGAGGCAGATAGCAATCAGCCCCAGCATTTT.